This TCR beta chain was sequenced in a study of blood T cell repertoires in COVID-19. Original analysis: Amplification from reference gene primers served as the basis for estimated nucleated cell counts. Only in-frame clones appear in the TCRdb table, and some are missing; sequencing was by immunoSEQ multiplex PCR. The V and J calls and the clone size are those of that table, but D and trimming were determined from the DNA. The sample shows roughly 120,000 clones, 70% to 90% of them seen only once. The specimen sequenced was peripheral blood. The receptor was isolated from a woman between 45 and 60 years old with active or convalescent COVID-19.

DNA for the CDR3: TGTGCCAGTAGTTCCGAATCGGCGGGGACCCAGTACTTC. The encoded protein is CASSSESAGTQYF. This sequence joins TRBV19 and TRBJ2-5, with D perhaps matching TRBD2 (5 bases). CDR1 and CDR2 (germline): LNHDA, SQIVND (reference sequence). This CDR3 has 13 amino acids. With 5 bases removed from V and 7 bases from J, the gap between germline ends came to 14 bases.